One sample yielded the 18 T cell receptor beta chains listed below, sequenced in a study of early T cells in non-severe SARS-CoV-2 infection. TCRdb called the 5' RACE reads again in MiXCR, with one record for every CDR3 protein. Altogether about 110,000 distinct CDR3 sequences are present, roughly an eighth being singletons, with the ten largest covering 3% to 3.5%. Sequencing was done on a sample of whole blood. The receptors were gathered from an adult who was a healthcare worker with PCR-confirmed SARS-CoV-2 infection or an uninfected control (not recorded which).

V is TRBV7-2 and J is TRBJ2-7; TRBD2 might be the D (6 bases). Germline CDR1 is SGHTA and CDR2 is FQGNSA. The CDR3 extends over 15 amino acids. V lost 2 bases and J lost 2, with 13 bases in between. The CDR3 DNA sequence: TGTGCCAGCAGCTTACGGGACTCCCCGACCTACGAGCAGTACTTC. Protein product: CASSLRDSPTYEQYF.

In this sample, this clonotype turned up a few times. The J gene is TRBJ2-7, the V gene TRBV11-2; D may match TRBD1 or TRBD2 (5 bases each). Trimming stripped 5 bases from V and 6 bases from J, with 20 bases between. The CDR3 covers 15 residues. The V gene's germline CDR1 is SGHAT and CDR2 FQNNGV. CDR3 bases: TGTGCCAGCAGCCGACCGGGACGCCCGTTTCCCGAGCAGTACTTC. Amino acids: CASSRPGRPFPEQYF.

This clonotype has at least ten counts. The CDR3 sequence is CSASVRVAGGSEQYF. Here the CDR3 DNA reads TGCAGTGCTAGCGTGCGTGTAGCAGGGGGCAGCGAGCAGTACTTC. The chain is built from TRBV20-1 and TRBJ2-7, with 8 bases matching TRBD1. Germline CDR1 and CDR2: DFQATT and SNEGSKA (reference sequence). V lost 3 bases to trimming and J lost 6 bases; unmatched junction nucleotides: 13. This CDR3 region has 15 residues.

This clonotype was detected ten times or more. This chain links TRBV28 with TRBJ2-4; D possibly corresponds to TRBD1 (5 bases). The CDR3 is made up of 12 amino acids. Trimming cost V 3 bases and J 5 bases, with 5 bases left between them. Germline V CDR1 and CDR2: MDHEN, SYDVKM. CDR3 in DNA: TGTGCCAGCAGTTTGACAGAAAACATTCAGTACTTC. This translates into CASSLTENIQYF.

This clonotype was counted many times. The chain couples TRBV29-1 to TRBJ2-7; TRBD2 agrees at 10 bases. The CDR3 has 13 residues. Germline V gene lookup returns CDR1 SQVTM and CDR2 ANQGSEA. V lost 4 bases and J lost 3; bases outside the gene matches: 3. CDR3 sequence reads: CSVGSGGNYEQYF. The CDR3 bases are TGCAGCGTTGGTAGCGGGGGGAACTACGAGCAGTACTTC.

This clonotype was seen at least ten times. The genes are TRBV7-9 and TRBJ1-4; no definite D call. The CDR3 is made up of 14 amino acids. The germline V gene encodes CDR1 SEHNR and CDR2 FQNEAQ (reference sequence). Between the trimmed V and J ends, which lost 1 base and 5 bases, there was a span of 8 bases. The CDR3 region is CASSLDRFNEKLFF. The CDR3 DNA reads as TGTGCCAGCAGCTTAGACCGATTCAATGAAAAACTGTTTTTT.

This clonotype occurred a few times. The chain couples TRBV20-1 to TRBJ2-1; the D is unclear. Between the trimmed V and J ends, which lost 3 bases and 10 bases, there was a span of 10 bases. CDR3 size: 11 residues. Germline-derived CDR1 and CDR2 are DFQATT and SNEGSKA (reference sequence). CDR3 sequence: CSASTRWEQFF. The CDR3 DNA sequence: TGCAGTGCTAGCACCAGGTGGGAGCAGTTCTTC.

This chain uses TRBV6-1 with TRBJ1-5; the match to TRBD1 covers 10 bases. V shed 5 bases, J shed 1 base, and the junction held 20 bases outside the gene matches. From germline, CDR1 is MNHNS and CDR2 SASEGT. The CDR3 spans 21 residues. The CDR3 DNA follows: TGTGCCAGCAGTTCCCTGATACACTTCCCGGGACAGGGGATCAGCAATCAGCCCCAGCATTTT. It translates to CASSSLIHFPGQGISNQPQHF.

This clonotype was seen more than once but under ten times. The chain recombines TRBV5-5 with TRBJ2-1, with D tentatively TRBD1 (6 bases). The CDR3 covers 16 residues. Germline assignment: CDR1 SGHKS and CDR2 YYEKEE (reference sequence). Trimming took 3 bases from V and 4 from J, leaving 17 bases between them. Written as DNA, the CDR3 is TGTGCCAGCAGCTCCCGGTCAGGCCAGGGGTACAATGAGCAGTTCTTC. Translation gives CASSSRSGQGYNEQFF. Drawing the rest from reference TRBV5-5 and TRBJ2-1, the complete variable domain is DAGVTQSPTHLIKTRGQQVTLRCSPISGHKSVSWYQQVLGQGPQFIFQYYEKEERGRGNFPDRFSARQFPNYSSELNVNALLLGDSALYLCASSSRSGQGYNEQFFGPGTRLTVL.

This chain connects TRBV29-1 to TRBJ2-1; D assignment may be TRBD1 or TRBD2 (6 bases each). The germline CDR1 and CDR2 sequences are SQVTM and ANQGSEA. This CDR3 comprises 10 residues. V was pared by 6 bases and J by 10 bases, with 10 bases between. The CDR3, as DNA: TGCAGCGTAGGGGGAGGAGAGCAGTTCTTC. Protein: CSVGGGEQFF.

A single count supports this clonotype. The CDR3 reads CASSPSTGGSGANVLTF. For the CDR3, the DNA is TGTGCCAGCAGCCCCTCGACAGGAGGCTCTGGGGCCAACGTCCTGACTTTC. The V call is TRBV12-3 or TRBV12-4, the J call TRBJ2-6; maybe TRBD1 (6 bases). The CDR3 loop spans 17 amino acids. V was pared by 6 bases and J by 0 bases, with 15 bases between.

In this sample, this clonotype turned up a few times. CDR3 bases: TGTGCCAGCAGCCAAGAGCAGGGGGCGCAGGACGAGCAGTACTTC. As protein: CASSQEQGAQDEQYF. The chain carries TRBV3-1 and TRBJ2-7; 8 bases line up with TRBD1. Germline V gene lookup returns CDR1 LGHDT and CDR2 YNNKEL (reference sequence). The length of the CDR3 is 15 residues. V dropped 0 bases and J dropped 5; count of bases not matched to a gene: 6.

This clonotype was found a few times. The chain recombines TRBV6-1 with TRBJ2-5; D gene ambiguous. The CDR3 has 17 amino acids. The germline gives CDR1 MNHNS, CDR2 SASEGT. V was clipped by 2 bases and J by 4 bases, with 20 bases between them. This chain's CDR3 is CASSETGRKIERETQYF. The CDR3 coding sequence is TGTGCCAGCAGTGAAACTGGCCGGAAAATAGAGAGAGAGACCCAGTACTTC.

This rearrangement joins TRBV13 to TRBJ2-3, with TRBD1 identical over 8 bases. The CDR3 extends over 18 amino acids. From germline, CDR1 is PRHDT and CDR2 FYEKMQ (reference sequence). With V trimmed by 5 bases and J by 3 bases, 16 bases remained unmatched. The CDR3 DNA follows: TGTGCCAGCAGCCCCCGATTCCCTGGACAGGGAACAACAGATACGCAGTATTTT. This encodes CASSPRFPGQGTTDTQYF.

The table lists this clonotype with many counts. V gene TRBV7-2 combines with J gene TRBJ2-3; possibly TRBD1 or TRBD2 for D (5 bases each). The CDR3 has 16 amino acids. Germline V gives CDR1 SGHTA, CDR2 FQGNSA. Trimming removed 3 bases at V and 3 bases at J, with 16 bases between. CDR3 region: CASSLRRGVMTDTQYF. The CDR3 DNA reads as TGTGCCAGCAGCTTGAGGCGAGGGGTGATGACAGATACGCAGTATTTT.

The chain uses TRBV6-1 and TRBJ2-3; either TRBD1 or TRBD2 may supply D (5 bases each). V was clipped by 6 bases and J by 2 bases, with 15 bases between them. Germline CDR1 is MNHNS and CDR2 is SASEGT. CDR3 length: 15 amino acids. CDR3 residues: CASRGTPSYTDTQYF. The DNA of the CDR3 is TGTGCCAGCAGAGGGACCCCATCCTACACAGATACGCAGTATTTT.

The chain employs TRBV20-1 and TRBJ2-1; no firm D call. Germline V gene data show CDR1 as DFQATT and CDR2 as SNEGSKA (reference sequence). V was clipped by 0 bases and J by 5 bases, with 20 bases between them. The CDR3 extends over 17 amino acids. CDR3 sequence reads: CSARDGLGPGPNNEQFF. The CDR3 nucleotides are TGCAGTGCTAGAGATGGTCTCGGGCCAGGACCCAACAATGAGCAGTTCTTC.

In this sample, this clonotype turned up a few times. The chain recombines TRBV15 with TRBJ2-3, with 7 bases lining up with TRBD2. The V gene's germline CDR1 is LNHNV and CDR2 YYDKDF (reference sequence). The CDR3 totals 11 residues. The V gene end was trimmed by 3 bases and the J gene end by 13 bases; junction bases not matched to a gene: 4. The CDR3 DNA is TGTGCCACCAGCAGCGGGGGGATGGAGTATTTT. Amino acids: CATSSGGMEYF. The full variable domain, in which reference TRBV15 and TRBJ2-3 provide the parts outside the CDR3, is DAMVIQNPRYQVTQFGKPVTLSCSQTLNHNVMYWYQQKSSQAPKLLFHYYDKDFNNEADTPDNFQSRRPNTSFCFLDIRSPGLGDTAMYLCATSSGGMEYFGPGTRLTVL.